The clone carrying this TCR beta chain was seen a few times. The time point is: newly diagnosed GD, antithyroid drugs for less than 3 months. There was RNA extracted from PBMCs, and the TCR library was made from it. The data derive from a study of regulatory T cells in long-lasting Graves disease. Arm-PCR with iRepertoire HTBI primers amplified the CDR3 regions for these TCR beta libraries. Via MiXCR, TCRdb re-called the multiplex PCR reads, giving one row per CDR3 protein. The table lists around 400,000 distinct CDR3 sequences, 15% to 17% of them singletons, with 22% in the top ten. V dropped 2 bases and J dropped 2 bases, with 10 bases sitting between them. CDR3 length: 14 amino acids. Germline CDR1 and CDR2: SQVTM and ANQGSEA.

The sequence was obtained from a female donor with Graves disease. This specimen consisted of peripheral blood mononuclear cells (PBMCs), obtained at new diagnosis, from a patient treated with antithyroid drugs. V gene TRBV29-1 combines with J gene TRBJ2-1; D not certain. In DNA form, the CDR3 reads TGCAGCGTTGAAATCCCCAGAGCCTACAATGAGCAGTTCTTC. Its protein is CSVEIPRAYNEQFF.